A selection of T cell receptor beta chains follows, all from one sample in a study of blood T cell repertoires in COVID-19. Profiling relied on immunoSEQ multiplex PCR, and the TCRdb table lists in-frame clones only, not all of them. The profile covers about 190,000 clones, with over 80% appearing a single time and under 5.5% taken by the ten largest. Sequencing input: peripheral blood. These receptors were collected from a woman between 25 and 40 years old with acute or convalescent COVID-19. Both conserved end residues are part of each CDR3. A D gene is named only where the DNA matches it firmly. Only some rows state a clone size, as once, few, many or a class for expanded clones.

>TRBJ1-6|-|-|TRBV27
CASTKDTGLSSPLHF
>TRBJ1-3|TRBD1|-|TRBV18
CASSTKNTGVGNTIYF
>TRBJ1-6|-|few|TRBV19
CASHDQVYNSPLHF
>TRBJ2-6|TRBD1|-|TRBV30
CAWSPGGSGANVLTF
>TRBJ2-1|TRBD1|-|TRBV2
CASSDGQGYNEQFF
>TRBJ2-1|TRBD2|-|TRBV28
CASSPISGGAYNEQFF
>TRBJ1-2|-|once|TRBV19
CASSLGGEGNTF
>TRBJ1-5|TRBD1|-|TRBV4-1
CASSQDPTGNQPQHF
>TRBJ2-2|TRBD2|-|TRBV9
CASSVGLAGGPGTGELFF
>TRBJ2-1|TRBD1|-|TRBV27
CASENRDRGTGEQFF
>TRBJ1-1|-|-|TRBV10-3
CAISDRGGAPMNTEAFF
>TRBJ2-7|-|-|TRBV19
CARSYGRDSYEQYF
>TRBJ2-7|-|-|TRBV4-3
CASSQDNFFGEQYF
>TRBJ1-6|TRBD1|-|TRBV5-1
CASSLGQGASSPLHF
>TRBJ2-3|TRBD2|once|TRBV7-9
CASSFRKSGGKKIDTQYF
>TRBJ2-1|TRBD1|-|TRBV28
CASSTAGTGPYNEQFF
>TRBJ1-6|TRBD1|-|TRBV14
CASSALRDRANSPLHF
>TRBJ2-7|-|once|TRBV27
CASSRRGGFYEQYF
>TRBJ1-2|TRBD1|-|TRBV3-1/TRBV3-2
CASSHREQGAFGYTF
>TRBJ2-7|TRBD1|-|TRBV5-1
CASSLAGTGAIYEQYF
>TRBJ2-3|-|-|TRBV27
CASRLVFSGSTDTQYF